This TCR beta chain was documented in a study of blood T cells in healthy people across ages. Overall study findings and caveats: It was held that diversity estimates obtained from one million T cells represented underestimates.

Germline CDR1 reads DFQATT; CDR2 reads SNEGSKA (reference sequence). V was pared by 6 bases and J by 0 bases, with 7 bases of the junction left unmatched. The CDR3 is 15 amino acids. Then a second PCR, running about 6 to 12 cycles, was carried out with a sample-barcoded 5' primer and a J-beta primer mix. Each CDR3 protein gets one entry after TCRdb re-called the 5' RACE reads with MiXCR. The table shows around 1.5 million distinct CDR3 sequences, with 45% to 70% occurring only once. This clonotype turned up a few times. The antigen is unknown. The sample consisted of blood. The chain employs TRBV20-1 and TRBJ2-1; 8 nucleotides agree with TRBD1. The TCR comes from a young man in good health. The CDR3: CSASGQGRSYNEQFF. Written as DNA, the CDR3 is TGCAGTGCCTCCGGACAGGGACGCTCCTACAATGAGCAGTTCTTC.